Given below is one TCR beta chain in context. What it recognizes is unknown. This entry belongs to a study of radiotherapy plus CTLA-4 blockade in lung cancer. Findings and caveats of the study: Tumor-origin TCR clones grew in blood after radiotherapy plus ipilimumab. Reports identified early blood T cell clone dynamics, with interferon-beta, as the best response predictor.

CDR1 and CDR2 from the germline V gene are SGHRS and YFSETQ. Trimming shortened V by 6 bases and J by 7 bases, and 20 bases separated the two germline ends. This CDR3 region has 14 residues. TCRdb keeps only in-frame clones here, not all; method: immunoSEQ multiplex PCR. The sample lists approximately 35,000 clones, approximately 85% occurring once. This chain joins TRBV5-1 and TRBJ2-7; TRBD2 is a possible D gene (7 bases). The sample in question was peripheral blood, obtained from a patient treated with radiotherapy plus ipilimumab. This sequence was found in a human donor with non-small cell lung cancer who had stable disease on radiotherapy plus ipilimumab. In DNA form, the CDR3 reads TGCGCCAGCAAAGGGGGGGGGACCTTCAGGGAGCAGTACTTC. It codes for CASKGGGTFREQYF.